Sequencing of this T cell receptor beta chain was carried out in a study of blood T cell repertoires in COVID-19. The germline CDR1 and CDR2 sequences are MNHNY and SVGAGI (reference sequence). This CDR3 has 14 amino acids. J was trimmed by 8 bases and V by 6 bases; bases with no gene match: 7. TCRdb's table, derived via immunoSEQ multiplex PCR, lists solely in-frame clones and lacks some. The sample includes more than 100,000 clones, about four fifths of them seen just once. Sequenced sample: peripheral blood. The V and J genes are TRBV6-6 and TRBJ1-4; 9 nucleotides align to TRBD1. The clonotype comes from a woman aged 60-75 years with active or convalescent COVID-19. The CDR3 region is CASRGTGRGEKLFF. Written as DNA, the CDR3 is TGTGCCAGCAGGGGGACAGGGCGGGGAGAAAAACTGTTTTTT.